This TCR beta chain was captured by sequencing in a study of blood T cell repertoires in COVID-19. Across the study: Acute-phase and convalescent COVID-19 samples originated in the United States, Italy and Spain.

Original data processing: Cell counts per sample came from amplifying reference gene primers. Sequenced by immunoSEQ multiplex PCR; TCRdb stores in-frame clones only, minus some. V and J calls and clone size are those listed in that table; D and trimming were worked out from the DNA. The table records 150,000 to 200,000 clones, roughly 86% of them present only once. The CDR3 totals 13 residues. Germline CDR1 and CDR2: KGHSH and LQKENI. Trimming took off 5 bases at V and 7 bases at J, with 11 bases between the two ends. This clonotype was sampled from a woman aged 45-65 years with acute or convalescent COVID-19. This chain uses TRBV18 with TRBJ1-4, with a weak D call TRBD1 (6 bases). The sample consisted of peripheral blood. DNA for the CDR3: TGTGCCAGCTCAGAACAGGGTGGTGAAAAACTGTTTTTT. Translating gives CASSEQGGEKLFF.